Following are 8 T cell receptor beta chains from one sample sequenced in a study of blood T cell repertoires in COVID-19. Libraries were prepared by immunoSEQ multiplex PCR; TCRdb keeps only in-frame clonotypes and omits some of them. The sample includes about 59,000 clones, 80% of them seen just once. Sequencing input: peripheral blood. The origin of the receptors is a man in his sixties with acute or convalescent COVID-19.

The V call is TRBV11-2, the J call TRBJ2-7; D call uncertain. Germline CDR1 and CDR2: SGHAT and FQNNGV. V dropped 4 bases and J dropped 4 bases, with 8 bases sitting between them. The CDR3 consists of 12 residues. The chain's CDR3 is CASSSYRYEQYF. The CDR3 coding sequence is TGTGCCAGCAGCTCCTACAGATACGAGCAGTACTTC.

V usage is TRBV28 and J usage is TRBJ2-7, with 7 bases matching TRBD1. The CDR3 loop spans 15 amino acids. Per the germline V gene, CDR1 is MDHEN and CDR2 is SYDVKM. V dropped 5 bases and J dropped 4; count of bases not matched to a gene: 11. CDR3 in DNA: TGTGCCAGCAGTCTCCTCAGACAGGGTTTATACGAGCAGTACTTC. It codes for CASSLLRQGLYEQYF. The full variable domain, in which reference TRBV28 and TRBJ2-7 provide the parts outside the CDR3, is DVKVTQSSRYLVKRTGEKVFLECVQDMDHENMFWYRQDPGLGLRLIYFSYDVKMKEKGDIPEGYSVSREKKERFSLILESASTNQTSMYLCASSLLRQGLYEQYFGPGTRLTVT.

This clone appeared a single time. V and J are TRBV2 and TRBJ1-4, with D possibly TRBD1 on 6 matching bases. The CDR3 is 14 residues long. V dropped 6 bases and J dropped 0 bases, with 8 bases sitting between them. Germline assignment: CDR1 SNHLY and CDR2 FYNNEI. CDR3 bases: TGTGCCAGCAGGGACAGCTCAACTAATGAAAAACTGTTTTTT. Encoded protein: CASRDSSTNEKLFF.

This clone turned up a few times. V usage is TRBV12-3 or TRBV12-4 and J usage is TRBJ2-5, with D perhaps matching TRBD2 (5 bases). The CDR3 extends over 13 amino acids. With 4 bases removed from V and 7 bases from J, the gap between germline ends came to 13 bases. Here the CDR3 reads CASSSGRRGTQYF. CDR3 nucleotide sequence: TGTGCCAGCAGTTCAGGACGTCGGGGGACCCAGTACTTC.

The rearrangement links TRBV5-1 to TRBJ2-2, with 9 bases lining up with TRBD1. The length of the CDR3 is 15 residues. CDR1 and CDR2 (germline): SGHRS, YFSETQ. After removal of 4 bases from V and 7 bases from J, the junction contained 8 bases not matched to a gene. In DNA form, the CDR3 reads TGCGCCAGCAGCCTGCTACAGGGGGCTGGCGGGGAGCTGTTTTTT. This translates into CASSLLQGAGGELFF.

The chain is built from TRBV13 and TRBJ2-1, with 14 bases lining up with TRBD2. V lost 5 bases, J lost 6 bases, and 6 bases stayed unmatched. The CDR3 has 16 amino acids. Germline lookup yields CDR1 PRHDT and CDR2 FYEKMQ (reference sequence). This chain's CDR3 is CASSRGTSGGSNEQFF. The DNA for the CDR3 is TGTGCCAGCAGCCGCGGGACTAGCGGGGGAAGCAATGAGCAGTTCTTC.

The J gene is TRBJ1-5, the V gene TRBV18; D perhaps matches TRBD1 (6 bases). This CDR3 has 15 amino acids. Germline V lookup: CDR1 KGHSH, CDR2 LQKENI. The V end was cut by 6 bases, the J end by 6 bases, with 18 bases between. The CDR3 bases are TGTGCCAGCTCCTCAACAGGGTCTAACCTTCAGCCCCAGCATTTT. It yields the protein CASSSTGSNLQPQHF.

In DNA, the CDR3 is TGTGCCAGCAGCTTTGAAAGACAGGAGAAAGAGACTAACTATGGCTACACCTTC. Amino acid sequence: CASSFERQEKETNYGYTF. The chain joins TRBV12-1 to TRBJ1-2; TRBD1, as called in the table, went unchecked against the DNA. TRBV12-1 has pseudogene status. The length of the CDR3 is 18 residues.